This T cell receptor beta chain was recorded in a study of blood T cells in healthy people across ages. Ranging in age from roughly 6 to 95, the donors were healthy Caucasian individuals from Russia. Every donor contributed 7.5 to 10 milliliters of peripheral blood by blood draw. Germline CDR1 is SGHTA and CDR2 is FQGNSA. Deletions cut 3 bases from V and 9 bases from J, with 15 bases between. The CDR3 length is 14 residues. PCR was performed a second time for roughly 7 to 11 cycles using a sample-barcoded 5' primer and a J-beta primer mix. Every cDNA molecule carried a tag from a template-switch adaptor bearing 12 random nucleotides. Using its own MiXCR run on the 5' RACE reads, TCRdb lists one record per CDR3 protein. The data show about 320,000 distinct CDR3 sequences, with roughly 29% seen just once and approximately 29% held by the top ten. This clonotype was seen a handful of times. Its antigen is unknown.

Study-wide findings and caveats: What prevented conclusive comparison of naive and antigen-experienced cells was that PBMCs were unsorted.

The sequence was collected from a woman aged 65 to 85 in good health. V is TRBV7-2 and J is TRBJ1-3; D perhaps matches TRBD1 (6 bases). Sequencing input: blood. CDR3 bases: TGTGCCAGCAGCTTTGGCAGGGGTGGAGGCACCATATATTTT. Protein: CASSFGRGGGTIYF.